One sample yielded the 18 T cell receptor beta chains listed below, sequenced in a study of cytomegalovirus exposure and HLA in healthy donors. The PCR employed 60 Vbeta primers together with 13 Jbeta primers. Produced via immunoSEQ multiplex PCR; TCRdb's table is partial and in-frame only. The profile shows around 120,000 clones, about four fifths of them singletons. The sequencing sample was made of PBMCs. The receptors come from a female donor in good health and CMV-seropositive.

This chain links TRBV5-1 with TRBJ1-6; the D gene is possibly TRBD1 (6 bases). The CDR3 consists of 17 residues. V was clipped by 0 bases and J by 0 bases, with 10 bases between them. Germline V gene data show CDR1 as SGHRS and CDR2 as YFSETQ. The CDR3 coding sequence is TGCGCCAGCAGCTTGGAAGGACAGAGCTCCTATAATTCACCCCTCCACTTT. Protein sequence: CASSLEGQSSYNSPLHF.

V is TRBV10-3 and J is TRBJ2-7, with D possibly matching TRBD1 (6 bases). The CDR3 is 14 residues long. Between the trimmed V and J ends, which lost 3 bases and 0 bases, there was a span of 9 bases. CDR1 and CDR2 (germline): ENHRY, SYGVKD. The CDR3 loop is CAISDKGGSYEQYF. In DNA, the CDR3 is TGTGCCATCAGTGACAAAGGGGGCTCCTACGAGCAGTACTTC.

The V gene is TRBV10-3, the J gene TRBJ1-2; 7 bases are shared with TRBD1. After removal of 8 bases from V and 2 bases from J, the junction contained 5 bases not matched to a gene. The CDR3 runs to 13 residues. Germline V gene sequence: CDR1 ENHRY, CDR2 SYGVKD. The CDR3 loop is CAIGGGQNYGYTF. For the CDR3, the DNA is TGTGCCATCGGAGGGGGACAGAACTATGGCTACACCTTC.

The V call is TRBV19, the J call TRBJ2-5; tentative D call: TRBD2 (6 bases). V shed 3 bases and J shed 4 bases, with 12 bases lying between them. Germline CDR1 LNHDA, CDR2 SQIVND (reference sequence). This CDR3 spans 14 amino acids. CDR3 in amino acids: CASSMAEGGETQYF. The CDR3 region has the DNA TGTGCCAGTAGTATGGCGGAGGGTGGAGAGACCCAGTACTTC.

The chain links TRBV2 to TRBJ1-2; 8 nucleotides agree with TRBD1. The CDR3 has 14 amino acids. The V and J ends lost 6 bases and 7 bases, in that order; junction bases with no gene match: 10. Germline V gene data show CDR1 as SNHLY and CDR2 as FYNNEI. In DNA, the CDR3 is TGTGCCAGCAGACCAGGGGGCGGATACGGTGGCTACACCTTC. Its protein product is CASRPGGGYGGYTF.

The chain is built from TRBV18 and TRBJ1-3; D perhaps matches TRBD1 (5 bases). V was cut by 3 bases and J by 8 bases, with 14 bases left in between. The germline gives CDR1 KGHSH, CDR2 LQKENI. This CDR3 has 14 amino acids. CDR3 in DNA: TGTGCCAGCTCACCGGAGGGGTCCCTGGACACCATATATTTT. This codes for CASSPEGSLDTIYF.

V and J are TRBV12-5 and TRBJ1-1, with 8 bases identical to TRBD1. CDR3 length: 15 residues. Germline trimming cut 6 bases from V and 2 bases from J; bases unmatched to any gene: 8. CDR1 is LGHNT and CDR2 is FRNRAP in the germline V gene. DNA for the CDR3: TGTGCTAGTGGCCATGGACAGGGCAGAAACACTGAAGCTTTCTTT. Residues: CASGHGQGRNTEAFF.

V and J are TRBV13 and TRBJ2-1, with 16 bases identical to TRBD2. With 5 bases clipped from V and 8 bases from J, the junction kept 9 bases outside the gene matches. CDR3 length: 17 amino acids. The germline V gene encodes CDR1 PRHDT and CDR2 FYEKMQ (reference sequence). The CDR3 coding sequence is TGTGCCAGCAGCGCAAAGGGGACTAGCGGGGGGGCCCATGAGCAGTTCTTC. It specifies CASSAKGTSGGAHEQFF.

This clone was found once. The CDR3 bases are TGTGCCAGCAGCTCACAGGGGTCAAACAATCAGCCCCAGCATTTT. It translates to CASSSQGSNNQPQHF. The genes are TRBV2 and TRBJ1-5; TRBD1 aligns across 7 bases. With 6 bases clipped from V and 3 bases from J, the junction kept 8 bases outside the gene matches. This CDR3 comprises 15 residues. Germline CDR1 SNHLY, CDR2 FYNNEI.

The chain joins TRBV4-1 to TRBJ2-7; 10 bases line up with TRBD2. V lost 4 bases and J lost 0; bases outside the gene matches: 3. Germline loops: CDR1 MGHRA, CDR2 YSYEKL. CDR3 size: 15 residues. CDR3 protein: CASSPRTSGSYEQYF. In DNA form, the CDR3 reads TGCGCCAGCAGCCCCCGGACTAGCGGCTCCTACGAGCAGTACTTC.

This clone was picked up one time. The chain uses TRBV5-6 and TRBJ2-7; tentatively, D is TRBD2 (6 bases). Trimming stripped 2 bases from V and 0 bases from J, with 9 bases between. CDR3 size: 14 residues. Germline-derived CDR1 and CDR2 are SGHDT and YYEEEE. This CDR3 is CASSLSGVSYEQYF. CDR3 nucleotide sequence: TGTGCCAGCAGCTTATCGGGGGTCTCCTACGAGCAGTACTTC.

The chain carries TRBV11-2 and TRBJ2-3; 11 bases agree with TRBD2. Germline loops: CDR1 SGHAT, CDR2 FQNNGV. The CDR3 sequence is 13 residues long. V lost 3 bases, J lost 9 bases, and 2 bases stayed unmatched. CDR3: CASSFSGGATQYF. The CDR3 DNA reads as TGTGCCAGCAGCTTTAGCGGGGGGGCGACGCAGTATTTT.

This chain links TRBV7-3 with TRBJ2-6; D possibly corresponds to TRBD2 (6 bases). The CDR3 is made up of 15 amino acids. CDR1 is SGHTA and CDR2 is FQGTGA in the germline V gene. V dropped 3 bases and J dropped 4 bases, with 10 bases sitting between them. DNA for the CDR3: TGTGCCAGCAGCTTCGGGGGACCCGGGGCCAACGTCCTGACTTTC. As protein: CASSFGGPGANVLTF.

The rearrangement uses TRBV7-8 and TRBJ1-4; no definite D call. This CDR3 region has 14 residues. V lost 4 bases and J lost 8, with 14 bases in between. Germline loops: CDR1 SGHVS, CDR2 FQNEAQ. CDR3 residues: CASSSGVPGEKLFF. CDR3 nucleotide sequence: TGTGCCAGCAGCTCCGGGGTCCCGGGAGAAAAACTGTTTTTT.

CDR3 sequence reads: CASSEYSGQGAPNYGYTF. The CDR3 DNA follows: TGTGCCAGCAGTGAATATTCGGGACAGGGGGCCCCTAACTATGGCTACACCTTC. The chain uses TRBV6-1 and TRBJ1-2; 12 bases fit TRBD1. This CDR3 region has 18 residues. Germline CDR1 reads MNHNS; CDR2 reads SASEGT. V was clipped by 2 bases and J by 0 bases; unmatched bases: 7.

The chain couples TRBV7-9 to TRBJ2-3, with D possibly being TRBD2 (5 bases). Germline V gene sequence: CDR1 SEHNR, CDR2 FQNEAQ (reference sequence). Trimming stripped 0 bases from V and 5 bases from J, with 6 bases between. The CDR3 has 13 residues. CDR3 bases: TGTGCCAGCAGCTTAGCCGGAGGAGATACGCAGTATTTT. It codes for CASSLAGGDTQYF.

J is TRBJ1-3 and V is TRBV30; D call uncertain. The V gene's germline CDR1 is GTSNPN and CDR2 SVGIG (reference sequence). The CDR3 length is 14 residues. Trimming took 1 base from V and 0 from J, leaving 7 bases between them. The CDR3 spells CAWSDASSGNTIYF. The CDR3 DNA sequence: TGTGCCTGGAGTGATGCCAGCTCTGGAAACACCATATATTTT.

V gene TRBV2 combines with J gene TRBJ1-1; 10 bases are shared with TRBD1. The V segment lost 6 bases and the J segment 7 bases; nucleotides outside the gene matches: 8. The CDR3 is 14 amino acids. Germline V gives CDR1 SNHLY, CDR2 FYNNEI. CDR3: CASSANRDRGEAFF. The CDR3 DNA sequence: TGTGCCAGCAGCGCAAACCGGGACAGGGGTGAAGCTTTCTTT.